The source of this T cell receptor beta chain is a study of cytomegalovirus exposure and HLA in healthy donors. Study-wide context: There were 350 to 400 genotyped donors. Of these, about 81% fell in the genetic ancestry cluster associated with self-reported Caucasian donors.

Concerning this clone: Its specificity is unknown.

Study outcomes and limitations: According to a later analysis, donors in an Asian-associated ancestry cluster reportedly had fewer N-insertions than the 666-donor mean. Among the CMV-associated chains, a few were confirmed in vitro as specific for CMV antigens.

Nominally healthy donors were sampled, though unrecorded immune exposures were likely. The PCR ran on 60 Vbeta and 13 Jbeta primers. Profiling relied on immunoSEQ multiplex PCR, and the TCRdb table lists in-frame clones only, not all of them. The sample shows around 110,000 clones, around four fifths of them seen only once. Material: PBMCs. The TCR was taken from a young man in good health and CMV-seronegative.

CDR3 loop: CASSLWGRGSSGNTIYF. CDR3 in DNA: TGTGCCAGCAGCTTGTGGGGCAGGGGAAGCTCTGGAAACACCATATATTTT. This chain joins TRBV5-5 and TRBJ1-3; TRBD1 might be the D (6 bases). This CDR3 spans 17 amino acids. Trimming left V 1 base short and J 0 bases short, with 14 bases between. Germline CDR1 is SGHKS and CDR2 is YYEKEE (reference sequence).